This T cell receptor beta chain comes out of a study of blood T cells in healthy people across ages. Study-level information: Through template switching, about one barcoded beta molecule was captured per two T cells, as measured in model experiments. Study outcomes and limitations: The authors considered diversity estimates from one million T cells to be underestimates. Any changes in expanded clonotypes were possibly confounded, as donor CMV status remained unknown.

A second roughly 6 to 11 cycle PCR used barcoded and J-beta primers. One entry per CDR3 protein results from TCRdb running MiXCR on the 5' RACE reads. The repertoire includes about 1.6 million distinct CDR3 sequences, roughly 32% of them detected once, and around 11% sits in the top ten. Comments on this clonotype: Its antigen is as yet unknown.

Germline loops: CDR1 DFQATT, CDR2 SNEGSKA (reference sequence). The CDR3 runs to 16 residues. J lost 3 bases, V lost 1 base, and 9 bases had no gene match. Caucasian, healthy and from Russia, the donors were aged between 6 and 90. The sample comprised blood. This rearrangement joins TRBV20-1 to TRBJ2-1, with TRBD2 matching over 7 bases. The source of this sequence is a woman aged 25 to 39 in good health. CDR3 region: CSARGYAGVSYNEQFF. DNA of the CDR3: TGCAGTGCTAGAGGGTACGCGGGAGTCAGCTACAATGAGCAGTTCTTC.